Listed below are T cell receptor beta chains from one sample, sequenced in a study of CD8+CD57+ T cells in acquired aplastic anemia. TCRdb processed the reads anew with MiXCR; each CDR3 protein has one entry. The sample holds about 160,000 distinct CDR3 sequences, 70% to 80% seen once. Sequenced input: sorted CD4+, CD8+, or CD8+CD57+ T cells (not recorded which) from PBMCs. Every receptor here comes from a human donor with aplastic anemia. Both conserved end residues are part of each CDR3. Fields, in order: clone size, D gene, J gene, V gene, CDR3 DNA, CDR3 protein. The D gene is left open where the match is weak. Expanded clones are given a class, and other clones once, few, many or no size at all.

clone_size: .
d_call: .
j_call: TRBJ1-1
v_call: TRBV5-1
cdr3_nt: TGTGCCAGCAGCGGTGAGGGTGCTTTCTTT
cdr3_aa: CASSGEGAFF

clone_size: once
d_call: .
j_call: TRBJ2-1
v_call: TRBV25-1
cdr3_nt: TGTGCCTGCAGTGCCGTCCGGGACGACTACAATGAGCAGTTCTTC
cdr3_aa: CACSAVRDDYNEQFF

clone_size: .
d_call: .
j_call: TRBJ1-3
v_call: TRBV19
cdr3_nt: TGTGCCACTACAGCCTCGGGGAACACCATATATTTT
cdr3_aa: CATTASGNTIYF

clone_size: once
d_call: TRBD1
j_call: TRBJ1-4
v_call: TRBV5-1
cdr3_nt: TGCGCCAGCAGCGCTTCCGGGACAGCGAGAGAAAAACTGTTTTTT
cdr3_aa: CASSASGTAREKLFF

clone_size: .
d_call: TRBD2
j_call: TRBJ2-5
v_call: TRBV20-1
cdr3_nt: TGCAGTGCTAGCGGGAGGCCCCCGAACCAAGAGACCCAGTACTTC
cdr3_aa: CSASGRPPNQETQYF

clone_size: few
d_call: .
j_call: TRBJ1-4
v_call: TRBV7-9
cdr3_nt: TGTGCCAGCAGCCCGGAGGTTGCAACTAATGAAAAACTGTTTTTT
cdr3_aa: CASSPEVATNEKLFF

clone_size: many
d_call: .
j_call: TRBJ2-7
v_call: TRBV5-6
cdr3_nt: TGTGCCAGCAGCTTGGTAGGTCCCTACGAGCAGTACTTC
cdr3_aa: CASSLVGPYEQYF

clone_size: once
d_call: .
j_call: TRBJ2-3
v_call: TRBV6-4
cdr3_nt: TGTGCCAGCAGTGCTAGAGACCGTAACTCAGATACGCAGTATTTT
cdr3_aa: CASSARDRNSDTQYF

clone_size: medium-sized
d_call: .
j_call: TRBJ2-5
v_call: TRBV12-5
cdr3_nt: TGTGCTAGTGGTTTTTCGGACAGCCAAGAGACCCAGTACTTC
cdr3_aa: CASGFSDSQETQYF

clone_size: .
d_call: .
j_call: TRBJ1-3
v_call: TRBV9
cdr3_nt: TGTGCCAGCAGCGTAGAGGACGGAAACACCATATATTTT
cdr3_aa: CASSVEDGNTIYF

clone_size: .
d_call: .
j_call: TRBJ1-2
v_call: TRBV7-9
cdr3_nt: TGCGCCAGCAGCTTGGCAGTGGAGACTAACTATGGCTACACCTTC
cdr3_aa: CASSLAVETNYGYTF

clone_size: .
d_call: .
j_call: TRBJ1-1
v_call: TRBV24-1
cdr3_nt: TGTGCCACCAGTGATTCTCGCGGCACTGAAGCTTTCTTT
cdr3_aa: CATSDSRGTEAFF

clone_size: .
d_call: .
j_call: TRBJ1-2
v_call: TRBV29-1
cdr3_nt: TGCAGCGTTCAGGGCCACTATGGCTACACCTTC
cdr3_aa: CSVQGHYGYTF

clone_size: .
d_call: TRBD2
j_call: TRBJ2-3
v_call: TRBV7-8
cdr3_nt: TGTGCCAGCAGCTTATCAGGACTAGGAAGCACAGATACGCAGTATTTT
cdr3_aa: CASSLSGLGSTDTQYF

clone_size: .
d_call: TRBD1
j_call: TRBJ2-3
v_call: TRBV2
cdr3_nt: TGTGCCAGCAGTCAGGGGGTAGATACGCAGTATTTT
cdr3_aa: CASSQGVDTQYF

clone_size: .
d_call: .
j_call: TRBJ2-1
v_call: TRBV7-3
cdr3_nt: TGTGCCACCCAATCCGGGACCAGCTCCTACAATGAGCAGTTCTTC
cdr3_aa: CATQSGTSSYNEQFF

clone_size: .
d_call: .
j_call: TRBJ1-6
v_call: TRBV6-1
cdr3_nt: TGTGCCAGCAGTGAAGGGAGGTGGGGGGCGAATTCACCCCTCCACTTT
cdr3_aa: CASSEGRWGANSPLHF

clone_size: .
d_call: .
j_call: TRBJ1-2
v_call: TRBV7-9
cdr3_nt: TGTGCCAGCAGCTTAGAAGTGGGGGGAGTTGGCTACACCTTC
cdr3_aa: CASSLEVGGVGYTF

clone_size: .
d_call: .
j_call: TRBJ1-2
v_call: TRBV6-5
cdr3_nt: TGTGCCAGCAGCCAAGGGGTGAGCTATGGCTACACCTTC
cdr3_aa: CASSQGVSYGYTF

clone_size: .
d_call: TRBD2
j_call: TRBJ2-1
v_call: TRBV5-1
cdr3_nt: TGCGCCAGCAGCGAAACCGGGACTAGCGGGAGTGGTACCTACAATGAGCAGTTCTTC
cdr3_aa: CASSETGTSGSGTYNEQFF

clone_size: .
d_call: .
j_call: TRBJ2-1
v_call: TRBV19
cdr3_nt: TGTGCCAGTAGTATCGGTCTGGCAGGTGGGAATGAGCAGTTCTTC
cdr3_aa: CASSIGLAGGNEQFF

clone_size: .
d_call: TRBD1
j_call: TRBJ1-1
v_call: TRBV20-1
cdr3_nt: TGCAGTGCTAGAGGCTCCGACCAGGGGGACACTGAAGCTTTCTTT
cdr3_aa: CSARGSDQGDTEAFF

clone_size: medium-sized
d_call: .
j_call: TRBJ1-1
v_call: TRBV27
cdr3_nt: TGTGCCAGCAGTTTAGTAGCAGACCCAAATTGGAACACTGAAGCTTTCTTT
cdr3_aa: CASSLVADPNWNTEAFF

clone_size: many
d_call: .
j_call: TRBJ1-6
v_call: TRBV7-3
cdr3_nt: TGTGCCAGCAGCTTACGTGCAGAAAATTCACCCCTCCACTTT
cdr3_aa: CASSLRAENSPLHF

clone_size: .
d_call: .
j_call: TRBJ1-2
v_call: TRBV10-3
cdr3_nt: TGTGCCAGCAGTTACTCCCCAGACAGACACTATGGCTACACCTTC
cdr3_aa: CASSYSPDRHYGYTF

clone_size: .
d_call: TRBD1
j_call: TRBJ1-1
v_call: TRBV10-3
cdr3_nt: TGTGCCATCACCGGGACAGAGAACACTGAAGCTTTCTTT
cdr3_aa: CAITGTENTEAFF

clone_size: .
d_call: TRBD1
j_call: TRBJ2-7
v_call: TRBV20-1
cdr3_nt: TGCAGTGCTAGGGTAAACGACAGGGCCGGTATAGAGCAGTACTTC
cdr3_aa: CSARVNDRAGIEQYF

clone_size: .
d_call: TRBD1
j_call: TRBJ2-1
v_call: TRBV9
cdr3_nt: TGTGCCAGCAGCGTCGGGACAGGGGGCGTCAATGAGCAGTTCTTC
cdr3_aa: CASSVGTGGVNEQFF

clone_size: .
d_call: .
j_call: TRBJ1-1
v_call: TRBV28
cdr3_nt: TGTGCCAGCAGTCCCCTCTGGCCCCAACACACTGAAGCTTTCTTT
cdr3_aa: CASSPLWPQHTEAFF

clone_size: .
d_call: TRBD2
j_call: TRBJ2-7
v_call: TRBV7-2
cdr3_nt: TGTGCCAGCTTGGGGGGGGAGGGCCGTAACGAGCAGTACTTC
cdr3_aa: CASLGGEGRNEQYF